This TCR beta chain was found in a study of blood T cells in healthy people across ages. The CDR3 is 13 residues long. The V gene end was trimmed by 4 bases and the J gene end by 10 bases; junction bases not matched to a gene: 11. Germline values: CDR1 SGHRS, CDR2 YFSETQ. Alongside a J-beta primer mix, a sample-barcoded 5' primer served in a second PCR lasting roughly 6 to 11 cycles. MiXCR was run by TCRdb on the 5' RACE reads, yielding one entry per CDR3 protein. This sample carries 1.5 million to 2 million distinct CDR3 sequences, 39% of them seen once, and the ten largest clones take more than 20%.

The V call is TRBV5-1, the J call TRBJ2-7; 7 nucleotides match TRBD1. The sequence was collected from a human donor in good health. Sample: blood. The CDR3 loop reads CASSTTGEGAQYF. The CDR3 DNA is TGCGCCAGCAGCACGACTGGCGAGGGGGCCCAGTACTTC.